Listed below are T cell receptor beta chains from one sample, sequenced in a study of shared clonotypes between healthy human individuals. Data came from immunoSEQ multiplex PCR; TCRdb stores just in-frame clones and leaves some out. The table lists roughly 2,300,000 clones, approximately 90% of them singletons. Source material: naive CD4+ T cells from PBMCs. The receptor set was obtained from a man aged 18 to 29 in good health. Some clones in this sample may be carry-over from other donors' samples. Each CDR3 is given with its conserved first and last residue. The order of the fields is V gene, J gene, CDR3 protein.

v_call: TRBV18; j_call: TRBJ2-2; cdr3_aa: CASSPPGLAGGTGELFF
v_call: TRBV11-2; j_call: TRBJ2-7; cdr3_aa: CASSLEPSGRRSSYEQYF
v_call: TRBV7-2; j_call: TRBJ2-5; cdr3_aa: CASSLVGWGEETQYF
v_call: TRBV6-6; j_call: TRBJ1-4; cdr3_aa: CASRKPQEEKLFF
v_call: TRBV9; j_call: TRBJ2-2; cdr3_aa: CASSVGGAGEAGELFF
v_call: TRBV28; j_call: TRBJ2-1; cdr3_aa: CASSTPDRPYNEQFF
v_call: TRBV5-6; j_call: TRBJ2-2; cdr3_aa: CASSLNRGFYGGTGELFF
v_call: TRBV5-1; j_call: TRBJ2-7; cdr3_aa: CASSSVRDRGLYEQYF
v_call: TRBV14; j_call: TRBJ2-1; cdr3_aa: CASHGTGGNYEQFF
v_call: TRBV30; j_call: TRBJ1-5; cdr3_aa: CAWSPGLRHQPQHF
v_call: TRBV7-6; j_call: TRBJ2-5; cdr3_aa: CASSRSGQGREETQYF
v_call: TRBV20-1; j_call: TRBJ2-1; cdr3_aa: CSAGELNEQFF
v_call: TRBV30; j_call: TRBJ1-1; cdr3_aa: CAWSVRISEAFF
v_call: TRBV5-1; j_call: TRBJ1-1; cdr3_aa: CASSLDALPDEAFF
v_call: TRBV7-3; j_call: TRBJ2-3; cdr3_aa: CASSPGTSADTQYF
v_call: TRBV21-1; j_call: TRBJ2-7; cdr3_aa: CASSARFRGGEQYF
v_call: TRBV2; j_call: TRBJ1-2; cdr3_aa: CASIGDRGLEGYTF
v_call: TRBV19; j_call: TRBJ2-1; cdr3_aa: CASSILAGEVFSEQFF
v_call: TRBV11-1; j_call: TRBJ1-4; cdr3_aa: CASSLGQGEEKLFF
v_call: TRBV6-4; j_call: TRBJ2-6; cdr3_aa: CASSTSSGANVLTF
v_call: TRBV28; j_call: TRBJ1-2; cdr3_aa: CASSPRDGSYGYTF
v_call: TRBV2; j_call: TRBJ2-3; cdr3_aa: CASRGQGPRDTQYF
v_call: TRBV29-1; j_call: TRBJ2-3; cdr3_aa: CSVGGDFPFTDTQYF
v_call: TRBV18; j_call: TRBJ1-1; cdr3_aa: CASSPLPLGRNTEAFF
v_call: TRBV6-6; j_call: TRBJ2-3; cdr3_aa: CASTLSGGGPDTQYF
v_call: TRBV30; j_call: TRBJ1-5; cdr3_aa: CAWSVRLPNQPQHF
v_call: TRBV18; j_call: TRBJ2-7; cdr3_aa: CASSPMGQGGQYF